Below are 25 T cell receptor beta chains sequenced from a single sample in a study of blood T cell repertoires in COVID-19. This table comes from immunoSEQ multiplex PCR, and its TCRdb copy is limited to in-frame clones, with some not included. The sample carries over 200,000 clones, about four fifths recorded once. The sample consisted of PBMCs or T cells enriched from blood (not recorded which). Every receptor here comes from a man aged 55 to 70 who had recovered from COVID-19.

J is TRBJ2-5 and V is TRBV19; 9 nucleotides match TRBD2. V trimming: 5 bases; J trimming: 2 bases; junction bases outside the gene matches: 6. This CDR3 contains 15 residues. Germline-derived CDR1 and CDR2 are LNHDA and SQIVND (reference sequence). The CDR3 DNA follows: TGTGCCAGTAGTTTCCTAGCGGGGAGACAAGAGACCCAGTACTTC. Translating gives CASSFLAGRQETQYF. Drawing the rest from reference TRBV19 and TRBJ2-5, the complete variable domain is DGGITQSPKYLFRKEGQNVTLSCEQNLNHDAMYWYRQDPGQGLRLIYYSQIVNDFQKGDIAEGYSVSREKKESFPLTVTSAQKNPTAFYLCASSFLAGRQETQYFGPGTRLLVL.

This clone occurred a few times. This chain links TRBV3-1 (or the pseudogene TRBV3-2) with TRBJ2-7; D is unclear. The V end was cut by 2 bases, the J end by 3 bases, with 11 bases between. This CDR3 has 14 amino acids. Per the germline V gene, CDR1 is LGHDT and CDR2 is YNNKEL (reference sequence). The CDR3: CASSQQVRHYEQYF. For the CDR3, the DNA is TGTGCCAGCAGCCAACAGGTCAGACACTACGAGCAGTACTTC.

V usage is TRBV29-1 and J usage is TRBJ1-1, with TRBD1 matching over 10 bases. The ends lost 4 bases at V and 0 bases at J; junction bases unmatched: 8. CDR1 and CDR2 (germline): SQVTM, ANQGSEA. The CDR3 runs to 16 residues. CDR3 region: CSVVFGTGVMNTEAFF. The CDR3 DNA reads as TGCAGCGTTGTTTTCGGGACAGGGGTTATGAACACTGAAGCTTTCTTT.

CDR3 region: CASSSVVGQGRFNEQFF. CDR3 DNA: TGTGCCAGCAGTTCGGTGGTGGGACAGGGAAGGTTTAATGAGCAGTTCTTC. This chain connects TRBV25-1 to TRBJ2-1; 9 bases match TRBD1. Unmatched junction bases numbered 15, after V lost 5 bases and J lost 7 bases. The CDR3 extends over 17 amino acids. Germline V gene data show CDR1 as MGHDK and CDR2 as SYGVNS. The full variable domain, in which reference TRBV25-1 and TRBJ2-1 provide the parts outside the CDR3, is EADIYQTPRYLVIGTGKKITLECSQTMGHDKMYWYQQDPGMELHLIHYSYGVNSTEKGDLSSESTVSRIRTEHFPLTLESARPSHTSQYLCASSSVVGQGRFNEQFFGPGTRLTVL.

The chain employs TRBV3-1 (or the pseudogene TRBV3-2) and TRBJ2-7; a possible D gene is TRBD1 (8 bases). V dropped 4 bases and J dropped 2 bases, with 21 bases sitting between them. Germline V gene lookup returns CDR1 LGHDT and CDR2 YNNKEL (reference sequence). CDR3 length equals 17 residues. The CDR3 DNA reads TGTGCCAGCAGCCGAGGCCAGGGAGGGACAGGAACCTACGAGCAGTACTTC. Translation gives CASSRGQGGTGTYEQYF.

V is TRBV6-5 and J is TRBJ2-6; D unclear. The V end was cut by 4 bases, the J end by 1 base, with 11 bases between. The CDR3 covers 16 residues. The germline gives CDR1 MNHEY, CDR2 SVGAGI. The CDR3 DNA sequence: TGTGCCAGCAGTTCGTCACACTATTCTGGGGCCAACGTCCTGACTTTC. This gives the protein CASSSSHYSGANVLTF.

V and J are TRBV25-1 and TRBJ1-5; no definite D call. The CDR3 runs to 15 residues. Germline CDR1 MGHDK, CDR2 SYGVNS. V lost 1 base, J lost 10 bases, and 17 bases lay in between. The chain's CDR3 is CASSELVGKERPQHF. The CDR3 coding sequence is TGTGCCAGCAGTGAATTGGTGGGTAAGGAGCGACCCCAGCATTTT.

The V call is TRBV6-5, the J call TRBJ1-6; no clear D gene. Trimming pared 6 bases from V and 11 bases from J, leaving 20 bases between. This CDR3 is 15 amino acids long. The germline V gene has CDR1 MNHEY and CDR2 SVGAGI. Written as DNA, the CDR3 is TGTGCCAGCAGCCCCGGGAAGCTCCTAAAGGCACCCCTCCACTTT. This sequence encodes CASSPGKLLKAPLHF.

The V and J genes are TRBV27 and TRBJ1-1, with 7 bases aligning to TRBD1. The junction had 25 bases not matched to a gene; V was cut back by 5 bases and J by 1 base. This CDR3 has 21 residues. Germline CDR1 and CDR2: MNHEY and SMNVEV (reference sequence). The CDR3 loop reads CASSPTTGPVTLASWNTEAFF. Written as DNA, the CDR3 is TGTGCCAGCAGTCCGACGACAGGGCCGGTGACCCTTGCTTCGTGGAACACTGAAGCTTTCTTT.

This rearrangement joins TRBV18 to TRBJ1-2; 7 nucleotides line up with TRBD1. The J segment lost 3 bases and the V segment lost 1 base, leaving 8 bases of the junction unmatched. This CDR3 is 16 amino acids long. In germline, CDR1 is KGHSH, CDR2 LQKENI. The CDR3: CASSPQWRRGDYGYTF. The CDR3 bases are TGTGCCAGCTCACCACAGTGGCGCAGGGGGGACTATGGCTACACCTTC.

V gene TRBV7-4 combines with J gene TRBJ1-5; possible D gene TRBD1, 6 bases. The CDR3 contains 13 residues. Germline-derived CDR1 and CDR2 are SGHVT and SQSDAQ. Trimming took off 4 bases at V and 4 bases at J, with 8 bases between the two ends. The CDR3 nucleotides read TGTGCCAGCAGCTCAGGGGAAAATCAGCCCCAGCATTTT. Protein product: CASSSGENQPQHF.

A few counts support this clone. This sequence joins TRBV11-3 and TRBJ1-6, with 9 bases fitting TRBD1. With 5 bases clipped from V and 8 bases from J, the junction kept 4 bases outside the gene matches. The length of the CDR3 is 14 residues. Germline-derived CDR1 and CDR2 are SGHNT and YENEEA. DNA for the CDR3: TGTGCCAGCAGCGGGGGACAGGGTTATTCACCCCTCCACTTT. Translated: CASSGGQGYSPLHF.

The CDR3 region is CATRSDRVNTEAFF. In DNA, the CDR3 is TGTGCCACCAGATCCGACAGAGTGAACACTGAAGCTTTCTTT. This sequence joins TRBV24-1 and TRBJ1-1, with D perhaps TRBD1 (5 bases). This CDR3 has 14 residues. V lost 7 bases and J 0 bases, leaving 11 bases between the germline ends. Per germline, CDR1 KGHDR and CDR2 SFDVKD.

The rearrangement uses TRBV2 and TRBJ2-7; 11 bases are a match to TRBD2. Germline CDR1 is SNHLY and CDR2 is FYNNEI. The CDR3 totals 15 residues. V shed 7 bases and J 6 bases; nucleotides not matched to a gene: 11. The CDR3 nucleotides are TGTGCCAGCACCACCCTAGCGGGGGGCCTTGGCGAGCAGTACTTC. Protein: CASTTLAGGLGEQYF. Complete variable domain (other parts from reference TRBV2 and TRBJ2-7): EPEVTQTPSHQVTQMGQEVILRCVPISNHLYFYWYRQILGQKVEFLVSFYNNEISEKSEIFDDQFSVERPDGSNFTLKIRSTKLEDSAMYFCASTTLAGGLGEQYFGPGTRLTVT.

The J gene is TRBJ1-6, the V gene TRBV6-5; possible D gene TRBD1, 5 bases. CDR3 length: 15 amino acids. Germline CDR1 reads MNHEY; CDR2 reads SVGAGI. V lost 8 bases and J 9 bases, leaving 20 bases between the germline ends. The CDR3 here is CASQAGLIFTSPLHF. The CDR3 DNA is TGTGCCAGCCAGGCAGGGCTGATCTTCACTTCACCCCTCCACTTT.

The chain links TRBV5-5 to TRBJ2-5; no clear D. The germline V and J ends were trimmed by 4 bases and 2 bases, with 18 bases remaining between them. The V gene's germline CDR1 is SGHKS and CDR2 YYEKEE (reference sequence). The CDR3 is made up of 16 amino acids. This CDR3 reads CASSLRSDTIQETQYF. For the CDR3, the DNA is TGTGCCAGCAGCCTTCGATCCGATACAATTCAAGAGACCCAGTACTTC.

The chain recombines TRBV5-6 with TRBJ1-6; 7 nucleotides line up with TRBD1. The germline V gene has CDR1 SGHDT and CDR2 YYEEEE. This CDR3 is 14 amino acids long. V lost 2 bases to trimming and J lost 7 bases; unmatched junction nucleotides: 3. CDR3 loop: CASSFPRGNSPLHF. In nucleotides, the CDR3 is TGTGCCAGCAGCTTCCCCAGGGGGAATTCACCCCTCCACTTT. The complete variable domain, with remaining parts taken from reference TRBV5-6 and TRBJ1-6, reads DAGVTQSPTHLIKTRGQQVTLRCSPKSGHDTVSWYQQALGQGPQFIFQYYEEEERQRGNFPDRFSGHQFPNYSSELNVNALLLGDSALYLCASSFPRGNSPLHFGNGTRLTVT.

Only one count was recorded for this clone. This sequence joins TRBV19 and TRBJ2-3; D is possibly TRBD1 (6 bases). The ends were cut back, 3 bases at V and 2 bases at J, with 21 bases in the middle. The CDR3 is made up of 18 amino acids. Looked up from germline, CDR1 is LNHDA and CDR2 is SQIVND (reference sequence). The CDR3 reads CASSMVQGGFFFTDTQYF. For the CDR3, the DNA is TGTGCCAGTAGTATGGTACAGGGTGGGTTTTTCTTCACAGATACGCAGTATTTT.

The chain carries TRBV5-6 and TRBJ1-3; D remains unclear. Germline V CDR1 and CDR2: SGHDT, YYEEEE. This CDR3 contains 16 residues. Between the trimmed V and J ends, which lost 2 bases and 3 bases, there was a span of 15 bases. The chain's CDR3 is CASSFGGRDLGNTIYF. The CDR3 region has the DNA TGTGCCAGCAGCTTCGGTGGGAGGGATCTTGGAAACACCATATATTTT.

DNA for the CDR3: TGTGCCAGCAGTTACGCGGGGTTTGATGGCTACACCTTC. This gives the protein CASSYAGFDGYTF. V is TRBV6-6 and J is TRBJ1-2, with D unclear. Germline-derived CDR1 and CDR2 are MNHNY and SVGAGI (reference sequence). The CDR3 runs 13 residues. Trimming took off 2 bases at V and 6 bases at J, with 10 bases between the two ends.

J is TRBJ1-5 and V is TRBV15; D is undetermined. In germline, CDR1 is LNHNV, CDR2 YYDKDF (reference sequence). The CDR3 has 17 residues. Trimming stripped 0 bases from V and 6 bases from J, with 18 bases between. The DNA of the CDR3 is TGTGCCACCAGCAGAGATTTGAGTGTTCGTAGGAGTCAGCCCCAGCATTTT. Translation gives CATSRDLSVRRSQPQHF. The full variable domain, its missing parts supplied by reference TRBV15 and TRBJ1-5, is DAMVIQNPRYQVTQFGKPVTLSCSQTLNHNVMYWYQQKSSQAPKLLFHYYDKDFNNEADTPDNFQSRRPNTSFCFLDIRSPGLGDTAMYLCATSRDLSVRRSQPQHFGDGTRLSIL.

In this sample, this clone turned up once. The CDR3 sequence is CASSPGQSFGNQPQHF. For the CDR3, the DNA is TGTGCCAGCAGTCCGGGACAGTCCTTCGGCAATCAGCCCCAGCATTTT. This chain connects TRBV6-6 to TRBJ1-5, with 7 bases identical to TRBD1. The CDR3 spans 16 residues. Germline assignment: CDR1 MNHNY and CDR2 SVGAGI (reference sequence). The V gene end was trimmed by 5 bases and the J gene end by 2 bases; junction bases not matched to a gene: 9.

This clone was seen more than once but under ten times. The V and J genes are TRBV19 and TRBJ2-1; 9 positions match TRBD2. This CDR3 has 15 residues. Trimming removed 4 bases from V and 4 bases from J; junction bases left unmatched: 5. Germline CDR1 and CDR2: LNHDA and SQIVND (reference sequence). The CDR3 nucleotides are TGTGCCAGTAGTAGGCCTAGCGGGGCATACAATGAGCAGTTCTTC. It codes for CASSRPSGAYNEQFF.

This clone was counted a few times. This sequence joins TRBV3-1 (or the pseudogene TRBV3-2) and TRBJ1-1, with a weak D call TRBD1 (6 bases). This CDR3 spans 14 amino acids. CDR1 and CDR2 from the germline V gene are LGHDT and YNNKEL (reference sequence). The germline V and J ends were trimmed by 0 bases and 11 bases, with 16 bases remaining between them. CDR3 sequence: CASSQDLQGFGAFF. As DNA, the CDR3 is TGTGCCAGCAGCCAAGACTTACAGGGTTTTGGGGCTTTCTTT.

This clone came up once. The V call is TRBV7-9, the J call TRBJ2-2, with D possibly TRBD2 on 6 matching bases. The germline gives CDR1 SEHNR, CDR2 FQNEAQ (reference sequence). The V gene lost 5 bases and the J gene lost 5 bases, with 15 bases spanning the gap. The CDR3 is 15 amino acids. The CDR3 DNA sequence: TGTGCCAGCAGCGGCCTAGCGAGGGGAACCGGGGAGCTGTTTTTT. Its translation: CASSGLARGTGELFF.